Listed below are T cell receptor beta chains from one sample, sequenced in a study of blood T cell repertoires in COVID-19. Profiling relied on immunoSEQ multiplex PCR, and the TCRdb table lists in-frame clones only, not all of them. This table has nearly 80,000 clones, approximately 84% appearing once. The sample taken for sequencing was peripheral blood. These receptors were collected from a man in his sixties with active or convalescent COVID-19. The CDR3 runs from the conserved cysteine through the conserved F or W. Each record gives: CDR3 length, J gene, clone size, D gene, V gene, CDR3 DNA, CDR3 protein. A D gene is named only where the DNA matches it firmly. Only some rows state a clone size, as once, few, many or a class for expanded clones.

14	TRBJ2-7	once	TRBD2	TRBV11-2	TGTGCCAGCAGCTCAAGCGGGGTCTCCTACGAGCAGTACTTC	CASSSSGVSYEQYF
18	TRBJ2-2	.	TRBD2	TRBV7-6	TGTGCCAGCAGCTTAAGAGCTAGCGGGGGGTCTAACACCGGGGAGCTGTTTTTT	CASSLRASGGSNTGELFF
15	TRBJ1-2	.	.	TRBV6-5	TGTGCCAGCAGTTACTCTACCGGTGTCCCTTATGGCTACACCTTC	CASSYSTGVPYGYTF
18	TRBJ2-3	.	TRBD2	TRBV5-4	TGTGCCAGCAGCTTGGAAGCGGGGGCCCCATCTAGCACAGATACGCAGTATTTT	CASSLEAGAPSSTDTQYF
15	TRBJ1-6	.	TRBD1	TRBV6-5	TGTGCCAGCAGTTGGGGGGGACAGGGTATTTCACCCCTCCACTTT	CASSWGGQGISPLHF
15	TRBJ1-3	.	.	TRBV6-5	TGTGCCAGCAGTATGTTTCCGGGAGCTGGAAACACCATATATTTT	CASSMFPGAGNTIYF
12	TRBJ2-7	.	TRBD1	TRBV11-2	TGTGCCAGCAGTTCTGACAGGGTCGAACGGTACTTC	CASSSDRVERYF
15	TRBJ1-1	.	.	TRBV6-6	TGTGCCAGCAGTTACTCGACGGGCAGGGTCACTGAAGCTTTCTTT	CASSYSTGRVTEAFF
14	TRBJ1-4	.	TRBD1	TRBV18	TGTGCCAGCTCACCAGGGCAGGGGGCAGAAAAACTGTTTTTT	CASSPGQGAEKLFF
14	TRBJ1-5	few	TRBD1	TRBV6-5	TGTGCCAGCAGCATAGGACAGGGCAATCAGCCCCAGCATTTT	CASSIGQGNQPQHF
14	TRBJ2-5	.	.	TRBV25-1	TGTGCCAGCAGTGCGCAGGTTCTTCGAGAGACCCAGTACTTC	CASSAQVLRETQYF
17	TRBJ2-5	.	TRBD2	TRBV4-2	TGTGCCAGCAGCCGAAAGACTAGCGGGGGTGCACAAGAGACCCAGTACTTC	CASSRKTSGGAQETQYF
16	TRBJ2-5	.	.	TRBV11-1	TGTGCCAGCAGCTTAGCGGACCGGGGGGCCGGGGAGACCCAGTACTTC	CASSLADRGAGETQYF
12	TRBJ2-3	.	.	TRBV6-5	TGTGCCAGCAATAGCCGGACAGATACGCAGTATTTT	CASNSRTDTQYF
15	TRBJ1-1	.	.	TRBV9	TGTGCCAGCAGCGACCAGGGGAACGTAAACACTGAAGCTTTCTTT	CASSDQGNVNTEAFF
16	TRBJ2-7	few	TRBD2	TRBV5-1	TGCGCCAGCAGCTTGACCTCTAGCGGGGGTTCCCACGAGCAGTACTTC	CASSLTSSGGSHEQYF
13	TRBJ1-2	.	.	TRBV20-1	TGCAGTGCTAGTTACGGAGGTAGCTATGGCTACACCTTC	CSASYGGSYGYTF
13	TRBJ1-2	.	TRBD1	TRBV7-9	TGTGCCAGCAGCTGGGGACAGGGTGGTGGCTACACCTTC	CASSWGQGGGYTF
13	TRBJ1-2	.	.	TRBV2	TGTGCCAGCGGACAGAAAAAAAACTATGGCTACACCTTC	CASGQKKNYGYTF
13	TRBJ1-2	.	.	TRBV29-1	TGCAGCGTCCAAACGACAGAAAACTATGGCTACACCTTC	CSVQTTENYGYTF
19	TRBJ2-1	.	.	TRBV11-3	TGTGCCAGCGTAGGGGGGGCCGAGCCCATACAAGGTTCCGCGAATGAGCAGTTCTTC	CASVGGAEPIQGSANEQFF
15	TRBJ1-2	.	TRBD1	TRBV19	TGTGCCAGTAGTAACCAGGGGGCGTTGAACTATGGCTACACCTTC	CASSNQGALNYGYTF
14	TRBJ2-7	.	.	TRBV5-6	TGTGCCAGCAGCCTGAAACCGGGGACCTACGAGCAGTACTTC	CASSLKPGTYEQYF
17	TRBJ2-1	.	TRBD1	TRBV5-3	TGTGCCAGAAGCTTTGGGCAGGGGGACGTTTCCTACAATGAGCAGTTCTTC	CARSFGQGDVSYNEQFF
13	TRBJ1-2	.	.	TRBV2	TGTGCCAGCAGGGAACCAGGGTGGCATGGCTACACCTTC	CASREPGWHGYTF
16	TRBJ1-3	.	TRBD1	TRBV7-2	TGTGCCAGCAGCCCGGGACAGGGGCAGGCTGGAAACACCATATATTTT	CASSPGQGQAGNTIYF
15	TRBJ1-6	.	TRBD1	TRBV5-6	TGTGCCACCGAGAGGAGGGGGCGAGGTGGGTCACCCCTCCACTTT	CATERRGRGGSPLHF
13	TRBJ2-5	.	TRBD2	TRBV7-6	TGTGCCAGCAGCTCCGGGGGGGGTAAGACCCAGTACTTC	CASSSGGGKTQYF
16	TRBJ2-5	.	.	TRBV11-2	TGTGCCAGCAGCTTAGATCCCCGGCAGGGTGGAGAGACCCAGTACTTC	CASSLDPRQGGETQYF
13	TRBJ1-1	.	TRBD1	TRBV29-1	TGCAGCGTTGGCGACAGGGCGAGGACTGAAGCTTTCTTT	CSVGDRARTEAFF
16	TRBJ2-6	few	.	TRBV20-1	TGCAGTGCTAGTTGGCAGGCTGCCTCTGGGGCCAACGTCCTGACTTTC	CSASWQAASGANVLTF
14	TRBJ1-4	.	TRBD1	TRBV7-9	TGTGCCAGCAGCCCCGGACAGGGCTACGAAAAACTGTTTTTT	CASSPGQGYEKLFF
15	TRBJ2-3	once	.	TRBV1	TGCACCAGCAGCCATCGTGGACTAGCGGGGCTTACGCAGTATTTT	CTSSHRGLAGLTQYF
15	TRBJ1-1	.	.	TRBV6-5	TGTGCCAGCAGTAATCCTCCCGGGGGTCGGACTGAAGCTTTCTTT	CASSNPPGGRTEAFF
14	TRBJ1-2	.	TRBD1	TRBV5-8	TGTGCCAGCAGCCGGGACAGGGGGAACTATGGCTACACCTTC	CASSRDRGNYGYTF
16	TRBJ2-5	.	.	TRBV6-1	TGTGCCAGCAGTGAAGGCTGGCGGCTGAGCCTGGAGACCCAGTACTTC	CASSEGWRLSLETQYF
15	TRBJ1-2	.	.	TRBV7-2	TGTGCCAGCAGCTTAGCGCAGACAGGAATAGATGGCTACACCTTC	CASSLAQTGIDGYTF
17	TRBJ2-1	.	TRBD2	TRBV5-4	TGTGCCAGCAGCCCGACTAGCGGGGGGGTATTAGGGAATGAGCAGTTCTTC	CASSPTSGGVLGNEQFF
15	TRBJ1-6	.	TRBD1	TRBV3-1/TRBV3-2	TGTGCCAGCACTAAGAACAGGGGCGGAAATTCACCCCTCCACTTT	CASTKNRGGNSPLHF
12	TRBJ1-6	once	.	TRBV6-5	TGTGCCAGCAGGGCAGGCGAGGGACCCCTCCACTTT	CASRAGEGPLHF
13	TRBJ1-4	.	TRBD1	TRBV2	TGTGCCAGCACCGGGACAGGGTTTGAAAAACTGTTTTTT	CASTGTGFEKLFF
14	TRBJ1-2	.	.	TRBV7-9	TGTGCCAGCAGCTTAGAAGGAGTTGTCTATGGCTACACCTTC	CASSLEGVVYGYTF
18	TRBJ2-1	.	TRBD1	TRBV18	TGTGCCAGCTCACCCCCGGGACAGGGGGCTAACTCCTACAATGAGCAGTTCTTC	CASSPPGQGANSYNEQFF
12	TRBJ1-1	.	.	TRBV29-1	TGCAGCGTTGAACCTGAGGACACTGAAGCTTTCTTT	CSVEPEDTEAFF
15	TRBJ2-7	.	TRBD1	TRBV6-5	TGTGCCAGCAGCGGGGGGACAGGGCCTACCTACGAGCAGTACTTC	CASSGGTGPTYEQYF
16	TRBJ2-5	.	TRBD1	TRBV5-1	TGCGCCAGCAGCTTTAATCCAGGGGGCGGGTCGGAGACCCAGTACTTC	CASSFNPGGGSETQYF
15	TRBJ1-2	.	.	TRBV27	TGTGCCAGCAGTCCTAAACCCCGGACTGGAGTGGGCTACACCTTC	CASSPKPRTGVGYTF
13	TRBJ2-7	.	.	TRBV5-1	TGCGCCAGCGGGAGTTTGAGCAGCTACGAGCAGTACTTC	CASGSLSSYEQYF